This entry is about one TCR beta chain. The sample belongs to a study of radiotherapy plus CTLA-4 blockade in lung cancer. Study details: For 15% to 20% of patients, objective responses occurred, and about 34% had disease control.

CDR3 length equals 18 residues. The data were produced by immunoSEQ multiplex PCR, yet TCRdb's version contains in-frame clones alone and is incomplete. Among some 70,000 clones listed, about four fifths were seen once. This specimen consisted of peripheral blood, obtained from a patient treated with radiotherapy plus ipilimumab. The V gene is TRBV21-1, the J gene TRBJ2-4; the DNA was not compared with TRBD1, the D call given in the table. TRBV21-1 is tagged as a pseudogene. This receptor was obtained from a human donor with non-small cell lung cancer who had a partial response to radiotherapy plus ipilimumab. The CDR3 is CASRAKLRGLLAKNIQYF. The CDR3 DNA is TGTGCCAGCAGAGCAAAGTTAAGGGGGCTTCTAGCCAAAAACATTCAGTACTTC.